The source of this TCR beta chain is a study of technical replicates of blood from several donors. In germline, CDR1 is LGHNA, CDR2 YSLEER. Trimming pared 2 bases from V and 0 bases from J, leaving 7 bases between. The CDR3 consists of 15 residues. Data came from immunoSEQ multiplex PCR; TCRdb stores just in-frame clones and leaves some out. There are about 72,000 clones in the sample; roughly 92% occur only once, and over 0.3% lies in the top ten. This chain uses TRBV4-3 with TRBJ2-2; TRBD2 might be the D (6 bases). Sequencing used T cells isolated from PBMCs. This clonotype was sampled from a human donor in good health. The CDR3 protein is CASSQKRANTGELFF. The CDR3 coding sequence is TGCGCCAGCAGCCAAAAGCGGGCGAACACCGGGGAGCTGTTTTTT.